The following is a T cell receptor beta chain sequence with its context. Its specificity is unknown. The table came from immunoSEQ multiplex PCR; TCRdb's copy has only in-frame clones and leaves some out. Here the sample spans about 140,000 clones, more than 85% being singletons. The data stem from a study of T cell responses to AZD1222 COVID-19 vaccine. For the study at large: Pooling was applied to second doses at about 4 or about 12 weeks.

Study results and limitations: Seropositive at baseline were only a handful of AZD1222 recipients. Spike-specific TCR depth and breadth grew after two AZD1222 doses.

Sample: peripheral blood, taken on day 0 of AZD1222 vaccination. The receptor was isolated from an adult in good health.

The DNA of the CDR3 is TGCGCCAGCAGCCAGGAACAGGGTCACGAAACTGAAGCTTTCTTT. The encoded protein is CASSQEQGHETEAFF. This chain joins TRBV4-3 and TRBJ1-1; TRBD1 is a possible D gene (6 bases). The CDR3 length is 15 residues. Germline V CDR1 and CDR2: LGHNA, YSLEER. Trimming pared 3 bases from V and 5 bases from J, leaving 16 bases between.